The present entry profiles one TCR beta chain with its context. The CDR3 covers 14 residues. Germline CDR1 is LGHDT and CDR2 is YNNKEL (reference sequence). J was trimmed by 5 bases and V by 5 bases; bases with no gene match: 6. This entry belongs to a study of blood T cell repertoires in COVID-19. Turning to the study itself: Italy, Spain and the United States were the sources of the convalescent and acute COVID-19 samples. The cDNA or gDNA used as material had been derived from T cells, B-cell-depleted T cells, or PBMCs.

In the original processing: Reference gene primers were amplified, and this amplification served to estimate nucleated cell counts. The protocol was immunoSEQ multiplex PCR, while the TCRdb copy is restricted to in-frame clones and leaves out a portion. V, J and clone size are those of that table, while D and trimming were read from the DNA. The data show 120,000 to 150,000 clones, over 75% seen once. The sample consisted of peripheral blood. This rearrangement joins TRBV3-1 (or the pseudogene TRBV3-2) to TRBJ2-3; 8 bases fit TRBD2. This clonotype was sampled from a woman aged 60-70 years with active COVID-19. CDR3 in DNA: TGTGCCAGCAGCTCCGGGACTAGACGAGATACGCAGTATTTT. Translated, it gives CASSSGTRRDTQYF.